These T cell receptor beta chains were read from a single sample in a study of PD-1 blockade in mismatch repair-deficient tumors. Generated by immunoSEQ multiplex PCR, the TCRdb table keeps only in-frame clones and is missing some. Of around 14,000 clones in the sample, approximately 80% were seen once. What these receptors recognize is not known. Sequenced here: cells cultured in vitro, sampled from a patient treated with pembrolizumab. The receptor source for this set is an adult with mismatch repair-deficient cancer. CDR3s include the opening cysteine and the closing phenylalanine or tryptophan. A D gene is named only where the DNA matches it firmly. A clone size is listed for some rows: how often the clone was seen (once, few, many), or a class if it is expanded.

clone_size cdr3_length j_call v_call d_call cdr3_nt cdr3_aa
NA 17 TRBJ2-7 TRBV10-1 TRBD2 TGCGCCAGCAGCGTCGGGACTAGCGGGCCACTCTCCTACGAGCAGTACTTC CASSVGTSGPLSYEQYF
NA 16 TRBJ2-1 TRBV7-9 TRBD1 TGTGCCAGCAGTTCGGGACAGGGGGGCCCCTACAATGAGCAGTTCTTC CASSSGQGGPYNEQFF
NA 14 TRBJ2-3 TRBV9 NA TGTGCCAGCAGCGTAGGGACCCTCACAGATACGCAGTATTTT CASSVGTLTDTQYF
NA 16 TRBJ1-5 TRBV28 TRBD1 TGTGCCAGCAGTACCCTGGGACAGTATAGCAATCAGCCCCAGCATTTT CASSTLGQYSNQPQHF
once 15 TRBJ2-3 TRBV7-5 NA TGTGTCAGAAGCTTAGTGGGCTCAAACACAGATACGCAGTATTTT CVRSLVGSNTDTQYF
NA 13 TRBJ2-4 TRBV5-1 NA TGCGCCAGCAGCACCGACAGGATAGACATTCAGTACTTC CASSTDRIDIQYF
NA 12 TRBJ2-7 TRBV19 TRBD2 TGTGCCAGCCGTCATTCTAGCGGGAAACAGTACTTC CASRHSSGKQYF
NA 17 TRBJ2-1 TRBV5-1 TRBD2 TGCGCCAGCAGCTTGAATCCCCTAGCGGGGGGCCTCGGGGAGCAGTTCTTC CASSLNPLAGGLGEQFF
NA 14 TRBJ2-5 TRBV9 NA TGTGCCAGCAGCGTAGGTCCGGAAGGAGAGACCCAGTACTTC CASSVGPEGETQYF
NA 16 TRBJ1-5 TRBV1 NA TGCACCAGCAGCCAAGAGTCTAGGGATAGCAATCAGCCCCAGCATTTT CTSSQESRDSNQPQHF
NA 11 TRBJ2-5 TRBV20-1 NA TGCAGTGCTAGTAAGGGGGAGACCCAGTACTTC CSASKGETQYF
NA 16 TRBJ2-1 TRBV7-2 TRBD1 TGTGCCAGCACCTCTGGCTGGACAGGGGGATCCAATGAGCAGTTCTTC CASTSGWTGGSNEQFF
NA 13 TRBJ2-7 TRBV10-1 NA TGCGCCAGCAGTCTCGGGGGCGAGAACGAGCAGTACTTC CASSLGGENEQYF
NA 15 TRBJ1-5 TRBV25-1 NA TGTGCCAGCAGTGTTGGGGGCGCGGGCAATCAGCCCCAGCATTTT CASSVGGAGNQPQHF
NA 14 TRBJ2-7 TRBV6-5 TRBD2 TGTGCCAGCAGTAAAGGGGAGGGTTCCTACGAGCAGTACTTC CASSKGEGSYEQYF
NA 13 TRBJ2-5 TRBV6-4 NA TGTGCCAGCAGTCTAACGATTCAAGAGACCCAGTACTTC CASSLTIQETQYF
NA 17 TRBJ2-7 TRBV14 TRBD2 TGTGCCAGCAGCCAAGATCTCCGACTAGCGGGGCCCTACGAGCAGTACTTC CASSQDLRLAGPYEQYF
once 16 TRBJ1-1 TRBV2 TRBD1 TGTGCCAGCAGTGAGGGACAGGGGGCGCTGGGCACTGAAGCTTTCTTT CASSEGQGALGTEAFF
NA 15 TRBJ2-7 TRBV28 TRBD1 TGTGCCAGCAGTGCGGACAGGGGGTTCACCTACGAGCAGTACTTC CASSADRGFTYEQYF
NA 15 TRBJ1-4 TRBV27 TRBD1 TGTGCCAGCAGCCGTAGGGACAGGGGTAATGAAAAACTGTTTTTT CASSRRDRGNEKLFF
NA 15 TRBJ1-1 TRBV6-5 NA TGTGCCAGCAGTTACTCGGCCCTAATGAACACTGAAGCTTTCTTT CASSYSALMNTEAFF
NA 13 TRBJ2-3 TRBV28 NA TGTGCCAGCAGTTTACAGGGCACAGATACGCAGTATTTT CASSLQGTDTQYF
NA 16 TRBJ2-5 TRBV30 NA TGTGCCTGGAGTTACAGATGGGGAGCGGCCCAAGAGACCCAGTACTTC CAWSYRWGAAQETQYF
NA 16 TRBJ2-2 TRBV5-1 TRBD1 TGCGCCAGCAGCGCCAAACAGGGGGCGGACACCGGGGAGCTGTTTTTT CASSAKQGADTGELFF
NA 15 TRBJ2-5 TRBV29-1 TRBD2 TGCAGCGTTGATGGGGGACTAGCGGGAGTCGAGACCCAGTACTTC CSVDGGLAGVETQYF
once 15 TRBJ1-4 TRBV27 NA TGTGCCAGCAGTTCGTACAGGATAACTAATGAAAAACTGTTTTTT CASSSYRITNEKLFF
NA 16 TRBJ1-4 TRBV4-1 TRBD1 TGCGCCAGCAGCCAAAGCGAGACAGGGAGTAATGAAAAACTGTTTTTT CASSQSETGSNEKLFF
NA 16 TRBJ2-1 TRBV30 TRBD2 TGTGCCTGGAGTGTATTTGGGACTAGCGGTTACAATGAGCAGTTCTTC CAWSVFGTSGYNEQFF
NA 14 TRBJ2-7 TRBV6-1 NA TGTGCCAGCACCTTACTCGGGGCCTCCTACGAGCAGTACTTC CASTLLGASYEQYF
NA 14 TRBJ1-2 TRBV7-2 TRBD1 TGTGCCAGCAGCTCAACAGGGGGCGCGTATGGCTACACCTTC CASSSTGGAYGYTF
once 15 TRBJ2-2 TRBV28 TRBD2 TGTGCCAGCAGTGGGACTAGCGGGAGCCCCGGGGAGCTGTTTTTT CASSGTSGSPGELFF
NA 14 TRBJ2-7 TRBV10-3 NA TGTGCCATCAGTGAAGGCGGATGGGCCTACGAGCAGTACTTC CAISEGGWAYEQYF
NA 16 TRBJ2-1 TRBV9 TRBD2 TGTGCCAGCAGCGTCACTAGCGGGAGGGCCACCAATGAGCAGTTCTTC CASSVTSGRATNEQFF
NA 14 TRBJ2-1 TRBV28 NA TGTGCCAGCACTTCCGGAAGCATATACAATGAGCAGTTCTTC CASTSGSIYNEQFF
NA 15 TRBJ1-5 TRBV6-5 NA TGTGCCAGCAGTTTGGGATTCAATAGTAATCAGCCCCAGCATTTT CASSLGFNSNQPQHF
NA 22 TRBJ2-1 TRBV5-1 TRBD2 TGCGCCAGCAGCTTGAATCCAATGGCTAGCGGGACAGTGGTACTCTCGTACAATGAGCAGTTCTTC CASSLNPMASGTVVLSYNEQFF
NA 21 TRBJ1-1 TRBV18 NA TGTGCCAGCCGTCCAATCAACACACACACACAGGGCCTCTGGGCGGCGGGTGAAGCTTTCTTT CASRPINTHTQGLWAAGEAFF
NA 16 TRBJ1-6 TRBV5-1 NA TGCGCCAGCAGCTTGGTATATCCGCAGGGTCAATCACCCCTCCACTTT CASSLVYPQGQSPLHF
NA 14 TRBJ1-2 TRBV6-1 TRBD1 TGTGCCAGCAGTCCGGGACAGGGGCACTATGGCTACACCTTC CASSPGQGHYGYTF
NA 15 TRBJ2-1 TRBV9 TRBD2 TGTGCCAGCAGCGTTAGCGGGAGGGCCGGCAATGAGCAGTTCTTC CASSVSGRAGNEQFF
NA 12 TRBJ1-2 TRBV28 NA TGTGCCAGCTGGCAGGACCCCTATGGCTACACCTTC CASWQDPYGYTF
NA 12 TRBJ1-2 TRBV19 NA TGTGCCAGTAGTCGCGGGGCCTATGGCTACACCTTC CASSRGAYGYTF
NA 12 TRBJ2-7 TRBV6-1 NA TGTGCCAGCCCGACGGGGGCGTACGAGCAGTACTTC CASPTGAYEQYF
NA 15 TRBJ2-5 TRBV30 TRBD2 TGTGCCTGGACGCGGGGGGACCTCCTCACCGAGACCCAGTACTTC CAWTRGDLLTETQYF
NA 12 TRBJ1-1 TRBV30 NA TGTGCCTGGTGGGCACTGAACACTGAAGCTTTCTTT CAWWALNTEAFF
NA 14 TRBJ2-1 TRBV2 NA TGTGCCAGCAGCGACAACCGGGACTCCAATGAGCAGTTCTTC CASSDNRDSNEQFF